The T cell receptor beta chain under discussion was sequenced for a study of blood T cells in healthy people across ages (dated by TCRdb to between 2015 and 2016). The study in broad terms: In model experiments, roughly one uniquely barcoded TCR beta cDNA molecule per two T cells was captured by template switching. Four age groups were formed from the donors: young (average roughly 15 years), middle-aged (around 40), aged (62) and long-lived (approximately 80). Two additional independent replicas of 1 million unique cDNA reads from the same blood draw were analyzed for two donors (one aged 18 to 29 and one aged 80 or older). Donors of different ages were randomly distributed across sequencing lanes to avoid experimental bias. The study measured age-related changes in TCR beta repertoire diversity using deep sequencing normalized with unique cDNA molecular identifiers. Study-level results and caveats: Donor CMV infection status was unknown, potentially confounding age-related changes in expanded clonotypes. Total diversity estimates from one million sequenced T cells were considered lower bounds and underestimates. Compared with the aged group, the long-lived group had more naive CD4+ T cells, fewer expanded clones and increased TCR diversity, a pattern suggesting age selection. As age increased, observed TCR beta diversity per million T cells dropped in a roughly linear way, and a significant reduction was already evident by age 40. There was a strong correlation between observed TCR beta diversity and the percentage of naive T cells measured by flow cytometry. Conclusive comparison of naive and antigen-experienced compartments was prevented by the profiling of bulk unsorted PBMCs.

Between the V and J ends, shortened by 0 bases and 6 bases respectively, the junction contains 21 bases. The CDR3 sequence holds 18 residues, the cysteine and phenylalanine included. Of all the DNA, just the CDR3 is kept, 54 bases in frame from base 1. For CDR1 and CDR2, the germline V gene lists MNHEY and SVGAGI. This clonotype has a single count. Its antigen is currently not known. Nothing much larger sits one base from this clone, and base qualities are not available. Systemically healthy Caucasian individuals from Russia, 39 in total and aged roughly 6 to 95 years, were included as donors. Roughly 10 milliliters of peripheral blood were drawn from each donor into EDTA-treated Vacutainer tubes. Ficoll-Paque density-gradient centrifugation was used to isolate PBMCs, with at least 7 million obtained per sample. Trizol reagent was used to extract total RNA from PBMCs, with at least 6 micrograms per sample. For every donor, flow cytometry on a PBMC aliquot measured the percentage of naive CD45RAhigh/CD27high T cells.

Library creation used 5' RACE. The reads were generated on an Illumina HiSeq 2500. The second PCR ran for about 7 to 11 cycles and used a J-beta primer mix along with a sample-barcoded 5' primer. A unique molecular identifier was introduced onto each TCR beta cDNA molecule by a template-switch 5' adaptor carrying 12 random nucleotides. Each sample yielded at least 3 million CDR3-containing paired-end reads. The Mint cDNA synthesis kit, primed by a TRBC-specific oligonucleotide, was used to synthesize first-strand cDNA from all RNA. Following uracil-DNA glycosylase treatment, all cDNA underwent a first 18-cycle PCR with the universal primers M1SS and BC2_uni_R. Per the source publication's procedure: Normalization of each sample was performed by random selection of 1 million high-quality reads, each carrying a distinct molecular identifier. Reads with shared molecular identifiers were discarded instead of being binned into consensus sequences. MiTCR, with a Q25 quality threshold and the strictest error-elimination algorithm, was used for CDR3 identification, clonotype clustering and error correction. Lower-bound total TCR beta diversity was estimated with a nonparametric unseen species model using Euler transformation. The public reads were reanalyzed by TCRdb: fastp trimming at Q25, MiXCR alignment, in-frame beta chains only. Entries that share a CDR3 protein sequence are merged under the most common genes and DNA. The V and J calls come from TCRdb's annotation, not from the publication. For this sample there are around 1,500,000 distinct CDR3 sequences; roughly 40% appear just once. Under 8% of the sample rests with the top ten.

The sample comprised blood. The V gene is TRBV6-5 and the J gene is TRBJ1-3; TRBD1 is a possible D gene, resting on 5 matching bases. The receptor was isolated from a woman under 30 in good health. The CDR3 region: CASSYSLDSFLGENTIYF. The sequence in DNA is TGTGCCAGCAGTTACTCCCTAGACAGTTTCTTAGGGGAAAACACCATATATTTT.